The following is a T cell receptor (beta chain) sequence with its context. In this sample, this clonotype turned up a few times. Its antigen specificity is not known. Base-call qualities are not available, and no considerably larger clone is one nucleotide away. These data are taken from a study of T-cell reconstitution after alpha-beta-depleted transplantation in children (dated by TCRdb to about 2016). Background on the whole study: Using TCR repertoire profiling, the study followed T-cell immune reconstitution in a quantitative way in children after TCRalphabeta/CD19-depleted allogeneic hematopoietic cell transplantation. Here is what the overall study found, with its caveats: Over the following months the frequencies of hyperexpanded clones went down, and after one year T-cell counts and TCRbeta diversity were mostly credited to newly produced T cells. About two months after transplant, the apparently early recovery of alphabetaT-cell counts reportedly depended on just several hundred clones that had expanded rapidly and came from non-depleted graft cells. In some patients, high TCRbeta diversity at day 60 was attributed to recipient T cells and intrathymic progenitors that had survived conditioning.

Its CDR3 holds 14 amino acids, cysteine through phenylalanine. This entry keeps only the CDR3 DNA: 42 bases, framed from base 1. The germline V gene provides CDR1 SGDLS and CDR2 YYNGEE. V loses 2 bases, J loses 1 base, and the germline ends lie 9 bases apart. The label giving this sample's treatment or condition can be read as: allogeneic hematopoietic cell transplantation with graft depleted of TCRalphabeta T cells and CD19 B cells. TCRalphabeta/CD19-depleted allogeneic hematopoietic cell grafts were given to the transplant recipients, all of whom were children. Receptor libraries were prepared by PCR. These reads were obtained on an Illumina HiSeq 2500. Molecular barcoding was employed in the preparation of TCR libraries, with unique molecular identifiers being used to normalize TCRbeta repertoire quantification. TCRdb ran its own pipeline on the public reads, namely fastp trimming at Q25 and MiXCR clone calling, and kept in-frame beta chains. For every CDR3 protein sequence, its rows merge into one entry that carries the most common genes and DNA. Present in this sample are 550,000 to 600,000 distinct CDR3 sequences, more than 20% of which were seen just once. The ten largest clonotypes hold 11% to 15% of the sample.

The V and J segments used are TRBV9 and TRBJ1-2; the D gene is perhaps TRBD1, on 5 matching bases. Sample: PBMCs, mostly from graft donor cells, taken 360 days after TCRalphabeta/CD19-depleted stem cell transplant. This clonotype originated in a boy in the first two years of life who had a stem cell transplant for acute myeloid leukemia, so the T cells may come from the graft donor. Here is the DNA: TGTGCCAGCAGCGTGGACACAAGTAACTATGGCTACACCTTC. Translated, it reads CASSVDTSNYGYTF.